This entry lists 22 T cell receptor beta chains sequenced from one sample in a study of metastatic and nonmetastatic thyroid tumors. Each patient came to thyroid surgery without any prior treatment (of any kind). TCRdb re-called the PCR reads via MiXCR. The sample lists some 32,000 clones, around a fifth occurring once. Source material: blood. The receptors stem from a female donor with papillary thyroid cancer or a benign thyroid nodule (not recorded which). Some clones in this sample may be carry-over from other donors' samples.

By its share, this clone is medium-sized. The chain combines TRBV4-1 with TRBJ1-6; D is uncertain. The V gene lost 5 bases and the J gene lost 3 bases, with 8 bases spanning the gap. This CDR3 is 14 amino acids long. CDR1 is MGHRA, CDR2 YSYEKL, per germline. The DNA for the CDR3 is TGCGCCAGCAGCTCATCTTACTATAATTCACCCCTCCACTTT. This gives the protein CASSSSYYNSPLHF.

The rearrangement joins TRBV20-1 to TRBJ2-7; D not certain. Germline CDR1 reads DFQATT; CDR2 reads SNEGSKA (reference sequence). The CDR3 extends over 13 amino acids. V was clipped by 5 bases and J by 3 bases, with 14 bases between them. CDR3: CSAFMAAGYEQYF. CDR3 nucleotide sequence: TGCAGTGCTTTCATGGCGGCAGGCTACGAGCAGTACTTC.

The V gene is TRBV5-8, the J gene TRBJ2-3; TRBD1 matches 7 bases. Trimming cost V 8 bases and J 3 bases; bases outside gene matches: 12. This CDR3 spans 15 amino acids. CDR1 is SGHTS, CDR2 YDEGEE, per germline. CDR3 loop: CASSPRYRGTDTQYF. The DNA for the CDR3 is TGTGCCAGTAGCCCGAGGTACAGGGGAACAGATACGCAGTATTTT.

This clone was picked up many times. The rearrangement uses TRBV6-1 and TRBJ2-6; perhaps D is TRBD1 or TRBD2 (5 bases each). V gave up 6 bases and J gave up 6 bases, with 18 bases separating them. The V gene's germline CDR1 is MNHNS and CDR2 SASEGT. The CDR3 sequence is 16 residues long. CDR3 coding DNA: TGTGCCAGCAGCTCCTCCGGGACCCCCGAGGCCAACGTCCTGACTTTC. Residues: CASSSSGTPEANVLTF.

This clone appeared a few times. This chain links TRBV7-2 with TRBJ1-2; TRBD1 agrees at 7 bases. The CDR3 is made up of 14 amino acids. Germline V gene data show CDR1 as SGHTA and CDR2 as FQGNSA. Unmatched junction bases numbered 8, after V lost 6 bases and J lost 4 bases. The CDR3 sequence: CASRTDRAAYGYTF. CDR3 in DNA: TGTGCCAGCAGGACCGACAGGGCGGCCTATGGCTACACCTTC.

The CDR3 DNA reads as TGTGCCAGCGCTACCCAAATACTTATCAGGAGGAGCACTGAAGCTTTCTTT. Translating it yields CASATQILIRRSTEAFF. The chain couples TRBV28 to TRBJ1-1; D not certain. V dropped 8 bases and J dropped 4 bases, with 26 bases sitting between them. The CDR3 spans 17 residues. CDR1 MDHEN and CDR2 SYDVKM come from the germline V gene.

This clone has just a few counts. The J gene is TRBJ2-7, the V gene TRBV11-1, with 8 bases that match TRBD2. This CDR3 has 18 residues. With V trimmed by 1 base and J by 5 bases, 16 bases remained unmatched. Germline V gene sequence: CDR1 SGHAT, CDR2 FQDESV (reference sequence). The CDR3 nucleotides are TGTGCCAGCAGCTTAGGGGGGGGAAGCGGCGGGAGGAAAAACGAGCAGTACTTC. This codes for CASSLGGGSGGRKNEQYF.

This clone was seen at least ten times. V usage is TRBV6-1 and J usage is TRBJ2-7; D unclear. The V end was cut by 7 bases, the J end by 0 bases, with 16 bases between. The CDR3 loop spans 15 amino acids. CDR1 and CDR2 (germline): MNHNS, SASEGT. CDR3 in amino acids: CASKNVADHSYEQYF. As DNA, the CDR3 is TGTGCCAGCAAGAATGTTGCAGACCACTCCTACGAGCAGTACTTC.

This chain uses TRBV6-2 or TRBV6-3 with TRBJ1-6; D call uncertain. The CDR3 is made up of 17 amino acids. Trimming pared 1 base from V and 7 bases from J, leaving 17 bases between. CDR1 and CDR2 from the germline V gene are MNHEY and SVGEGT. The CDR3 protein is CASSYFFPSGENSPLHF. The CDR3 bases are TGTGCCAGCAGTTACTTTTTTCCCTCCGGGGAAAATTCACCCCTCCACTTT.

This clone was found many times. This rearrangement joins TRBV12-5 to TRBJ2-1; 7 bases are a match to TRBD1. CDR3 length: 16 residues. The V and J ends lost 0 bases and 3 bases, in that order; junction bases with no gene match: 5. CDR1 and CDR2 from the germline V gene are LGHNT and FRNRAP. CDR3 in amino acids: CASGLVGQVNYNEQFF. As DNA, the CDR3 is TGTGCTAGTGGTTTGGTAGGACAGGTGAACTACAATGAGCAGTTCTTC.

At least ten counts were recorded for this clone. J is TRBJ1-1 and V is TRBV20-1; TRBD1 agrees at 9 bases. Germline V gene sequence: CDR1 DFQATT, CDR2 SNEGSKA (reference sequence). This CDR3 spans 14 amino acids. J lost 5 bases, V lost 3 bases, and 7 bases had no gene match. CDR3 loop: CSARIGTGKTEAFF. CDR3 sequence (DNA): TGCAGTGCTAGGATAGGGACAGGGAAAACTGAAGCTTTCTTT.

This clone came up many times. J is TRBJ1-2 and V is TRBV5-1, with 10 bases lining up with TRBD1. J was trimmed by 5 bases and V by 3 bases; bases with no gene match: 4. The germline V gene has CDR1 SGHRS and CDR2 YFSETQ. This CDR3 is 14 amino acids long. The chain's CDR3 is CASSSGQGQYGYTF. CDR3 nucleotides: TGCGCCAGCAGCTCGGGACAGGGGCAATATGGCTACACCTTC.

Comments on this clone: The junction departs from the called germline gene at one end, perhaps through a read error. This rearrangement joins TRBV6-1 to TRBJ2-7; TRBD2 matches at 9 bases. This CDR3 has 15 residues. Germline V gene lookup returns CDR1 MNHNS and CDR2 SASEGT. The CDR3, as DNA: TGTGCCAGCAGTGAACGGCGGGGGGGCTCCTACGATCAGGCCTTC. It encodes CASSERRGGSYDQAF.

A few counts support this clone. The chain employs TRBV19 and TRBJ1-2; 7 bases map to TRBD1. CDR1 is LNHDA, CDR2 SQIVND, per germline (reference sequence). This CDR3 has 13 amino acids. V shed 1 base and J 8 bases; nucleotides not matched to a gene: 4. In nucleotides, the CDR3 is TGTGCCAGTAGTATAGCACAGGGGAGCGGCTACACCTTC. Protein product: CASSIAQGSGYTF.

For this clone: One junction end does not reproduce the germline sequence, and a read error may be involved. The V call is TRBV6-5, the J call TRBJ2-2, with D perhaps matching TRBD1 or TRBD2 (6 bases each). The CDR3 extends over 16 amino acids. Germline V CDR1 and CDR2: MNHEY, SVGAGI. The chain's CDR3 is CATSLLGGGNTGELFF. The CDR3 DNA is TGTGCCACCAGTTTACTAGGGGGAGGGAACACCGGGGAGCTGTTTTTT.

This clone was counted many times. The junction does not match germline at one end; this may be a read error. This chain links TRBV6-1 with TRBJ1-6; the D is unclear. CDR3 length: 10 residues. Germline CDR1 reads MNHNS; CDR2 reads SASEGT. This CDR3 is CAGSLASLHF. The DNA for the CDR3 is TGTGCCGGCAGTCTAGCGTCCCTCCACTTT.

The chain recombines TRBV30 with TRBJ1-1; D remains unclear. Germline CDR1 GTSNPN, CDR2 SVGIG (reference sequence). CDR3 length: 11 residues. Trimming took 1 base from V and 7 from J, leaving 7 bases between them. CDR3 in DNA: TGTGCCTGGAGTGGGAACGGTGAAGCTTTCTTT. Its protein product is CAWSGNGEAFF. Full variable domain (missing parts from reference TRBV30 and TRBJ1-1): SQTIHQWPATLVQPVGSPLSLECTVEGTSNPNLYWYRQAAGRGLQLLFYSVGIGQISSEVPQNLSASRPQDRQFILSSKKLLLSDSGFYLCAWSGNGEAFFGQGTRLTVV.

This clone has more than one count but fewer than ten. A clone one base away is much larger, so this may be a read error. The V and J genes are TRBV19 and TRBJ2-7; D is undetermined. Germline V gene data show CDR1 as LNHDA and CDR2 as SQIVND (reference sequence). CDR3 length: 13 amino acids. Trimming pared 2 bases from V and 2 bases from J, leaving 7 bases between. CDR3 bases: TGTGCCAGTAGTATATCCTTCCCCTACGAGCAGTACTTC. Translated: CASSISFPYEQYF.

This clone came up many times. The chain links TRBV10-3 to TRBJ2-2; D remains unclear. The CDR3 extends over 14 amino acids. CDR1 and CDR2 (germline): ENHRY, SYGVKD. V dropped 4 bases and J dropped 0 bases, with 6 bases sitting between them. The CDR3 DNA sequence: TGTGCCATCAGTGTCAACCCGAACACCGGGGAGCTGTTTTTT. This translates into CAISVNPNTGELFF.

As for this clone: One end of the junction is discordant with germline, which a read error may explain. The genes are TRBV4-2 and TRBJ2-2, with 9 bases lining up with TRBD2. The germline gives CDR1 LGHNA, CDR2 YNFKEQ. This CDR3 spans 15 amino acids. The CDR3 spells CASSEREEVTGEVCF. The CDR3 DNA is TGTGCCAGCAGCGAGCGGGAGGAGGTCACCGGGGAAGTGTGTTTT.

This clone was detected once. The chain links TRBV5-1 to TRBJ2-3; 13 bases are shared with TRBD2. V lost 2 bases to trimming and J lost 3 bases; unmatched junction nucleotides: 3. Germline lookup yields CDR1 SGHRS and CDR2 YFSETQ. The CDR3 length is 16 residues. The CDR3 loop is CASSFGTSGKTDTQYF. DNA of the CDR3: TGCGCCAGCAGCTTCGGGACTAGCGGGAAGACAGATACGCAGTATTTT.

In its sample, this clone was seen many times. The chain links TRBV5-6 to TRBJ2-1; a weak D match, TRBD1 (6 bases). V dropped 9 bases and J dropped 5 bases, with 21 bases sitting between them. The CDR3 runs to 15 residues. The germline V gene has CDR1 SGHDT and CDR2 YYEEEE. The CDR3 region has the DNA TGTGCCAACTTAAAAGGGGGTCTTAATGACAATGAGCAGTTCTTC. This encodes CANLKGGLNDNEQFF.